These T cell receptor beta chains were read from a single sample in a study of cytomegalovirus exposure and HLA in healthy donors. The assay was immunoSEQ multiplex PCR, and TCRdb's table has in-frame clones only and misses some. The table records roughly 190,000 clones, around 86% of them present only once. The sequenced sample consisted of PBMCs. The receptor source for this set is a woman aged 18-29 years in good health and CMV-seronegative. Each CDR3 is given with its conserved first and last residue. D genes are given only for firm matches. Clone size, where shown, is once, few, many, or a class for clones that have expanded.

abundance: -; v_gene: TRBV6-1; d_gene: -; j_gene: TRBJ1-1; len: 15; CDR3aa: CASSKERGRNTEAFF; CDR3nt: TGTGCCAGCAGTAAAGAGCGGGGGCGGAACACTGAAGCTTTCTTT
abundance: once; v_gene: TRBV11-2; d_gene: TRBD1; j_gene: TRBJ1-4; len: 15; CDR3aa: CASSLGTGFGSKLFF; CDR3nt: TGTGCCAGCAGCTTAGGGACAGGGTTCGGGTCCAAACTGTTTTTT
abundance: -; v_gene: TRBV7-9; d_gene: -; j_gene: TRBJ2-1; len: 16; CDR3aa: CSSSTTTELQYNEQFF; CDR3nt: TGTTCCAGCAGCACGACGACAGAGCTCCAATACAATGAGCAGTTCTTC
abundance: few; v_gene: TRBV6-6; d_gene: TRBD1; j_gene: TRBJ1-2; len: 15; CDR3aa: CASSSHGQDNYGYTF; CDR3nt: TGTGCCAGCAGTAGCCATGGACAGGATAACTATGGCTACACCTTC
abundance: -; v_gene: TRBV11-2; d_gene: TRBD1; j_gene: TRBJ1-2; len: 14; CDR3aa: CASSPSTGVYGYTF; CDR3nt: TGTGCCAGCAGCCCCTCTACAGGGGTCTATGGCTACACCTTC
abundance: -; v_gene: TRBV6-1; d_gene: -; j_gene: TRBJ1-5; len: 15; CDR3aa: CATSGVRGSNQPQHF; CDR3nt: TGTGCCACTTCTGGGGTTAGGGGAAGCAATCAGCCCCAGCATTTT
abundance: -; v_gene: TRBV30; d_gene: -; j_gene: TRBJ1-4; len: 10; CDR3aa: CAWKREKLFF; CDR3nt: TGTGCCTGGAAGCGTGAAAAACTGTTTTTT
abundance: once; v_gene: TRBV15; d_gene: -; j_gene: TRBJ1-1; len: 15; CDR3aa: CATSDPRRGVLGAFF; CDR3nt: TGTGCCACCAGCGATCCGCGGCGGGGCGTGTTGGGAGCTTTCTTT
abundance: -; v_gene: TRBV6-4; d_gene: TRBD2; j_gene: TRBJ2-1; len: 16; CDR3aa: CASSPLAGLLPNEQFF; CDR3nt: TGTGCCAGCAGCCCCCTAGCGGGACTCCTACCCAATGAGCAGTTCTTC
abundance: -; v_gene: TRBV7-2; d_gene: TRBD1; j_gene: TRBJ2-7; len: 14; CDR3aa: CASSADRVSYEQYF; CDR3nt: TGTGCCAGCAGCGCGGACAGGGTTTCCTACGAGCAGTACTTC
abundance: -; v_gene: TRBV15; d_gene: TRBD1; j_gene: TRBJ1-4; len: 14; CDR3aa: CATSGTGAAEKLFF; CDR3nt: TGTGCCACCAGCGGGACAGGGGCGGCTGAAAAACTGTTTTTT
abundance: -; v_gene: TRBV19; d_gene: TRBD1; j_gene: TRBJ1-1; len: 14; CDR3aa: CASSPRDRLTEAFF; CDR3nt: TGTGCCAGTAGCCCACGGGACAGGCTCACTGAAGCTTTCTTT
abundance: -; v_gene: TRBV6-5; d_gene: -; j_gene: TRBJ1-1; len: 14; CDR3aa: CASSYSTRAPEAFF; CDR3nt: TGTGCCAGCAGTTACTCGACCAGGGCCCCTGAAGCTTTCTTT
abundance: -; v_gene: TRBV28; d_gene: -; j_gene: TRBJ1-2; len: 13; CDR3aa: CASSSDTNYGYTF; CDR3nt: TGTGCCAGCAGTTCGGACACTAACTATGGCTACACCTTC
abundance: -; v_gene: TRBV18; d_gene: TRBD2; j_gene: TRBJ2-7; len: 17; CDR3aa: CASSPGTSGFFSYEQYF; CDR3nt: TGTGCCAGCTCACCTGGGACTAGCGGTTTCTTCTCCTACGAGCAGTACTTC
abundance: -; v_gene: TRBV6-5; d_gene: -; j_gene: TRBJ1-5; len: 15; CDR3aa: CASRRTAYSNQPQHF; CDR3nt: TGTGCCAGCAGGCGGACAGCGTATAGCAATCAGCCCCAGCATTTT
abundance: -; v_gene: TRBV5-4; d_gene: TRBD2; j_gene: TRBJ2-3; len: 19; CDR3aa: CASSFGSGGAIFNPDTQYF; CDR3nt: TGTGCCAGCAGCTTCGGTAGCGGGGGGGCCATTTTCAATCCAGATACGCAGTATTTT
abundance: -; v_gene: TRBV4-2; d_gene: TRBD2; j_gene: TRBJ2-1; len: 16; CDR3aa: CASSPGGSGTNNEQFF; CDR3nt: TGTGCCAGCAGCCCCGGAGGGTCCGGGACTAACAATGAGCAGTTCTTC
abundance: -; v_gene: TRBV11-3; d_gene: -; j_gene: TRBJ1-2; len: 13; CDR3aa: CASDRQVRYGYTF; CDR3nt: TGTGCCAGCGATCGGCAGGTCCGCTATGGCTACACCTTC
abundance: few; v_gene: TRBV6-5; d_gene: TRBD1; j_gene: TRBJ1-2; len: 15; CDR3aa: CASSSPRTGGWGYTF; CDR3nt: TGTGCCAGCAGTTCCCCTAGGACAGGGGGCTGGGGCTACACCTTC
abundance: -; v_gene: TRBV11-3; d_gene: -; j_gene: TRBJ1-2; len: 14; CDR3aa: CASSLHTGNYGYTF; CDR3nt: TGTGCCAGCAGCTTGCACACAGGGAACTATGGCTACACCTTC
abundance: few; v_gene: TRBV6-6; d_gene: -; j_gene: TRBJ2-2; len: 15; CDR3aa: CASSRELAGTGELFF; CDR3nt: TGTGCCAGCAGTAGGGAACTGGCGGGCACCGGGGAGCTGTTTTTT
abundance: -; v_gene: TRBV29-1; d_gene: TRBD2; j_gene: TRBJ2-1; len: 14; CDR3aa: CSVSSAGVANEQFF; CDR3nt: TGCAGCGTCTCTTCGGCGGGAGTCGCCAATGAGCAGTTCTTC
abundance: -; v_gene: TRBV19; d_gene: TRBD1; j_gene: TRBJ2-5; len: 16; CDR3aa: CASSIMGQGGQETQYF; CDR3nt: TGTGCCAGTAGTATTATGGGACAGGGAGGACAAGAGACCCAGTACTTC
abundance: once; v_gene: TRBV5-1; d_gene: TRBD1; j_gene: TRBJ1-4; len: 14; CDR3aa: CASSPTGAGEKLFF; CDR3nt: TGCGCCAGCAGCCCCACAGGGGCCGGGGAAAAACTGTTTTTT
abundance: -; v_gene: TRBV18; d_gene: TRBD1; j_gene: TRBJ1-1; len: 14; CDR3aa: CASSPQGENTEAFF; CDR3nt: TGTGCCAGCTCACCGCAGGGGGAGAACACTGAAGCTTTCTTT
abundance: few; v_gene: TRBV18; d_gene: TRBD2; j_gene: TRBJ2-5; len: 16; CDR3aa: CASSPGVERGGETQYF; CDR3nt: TGTGCCAGCTCACCAGGTGTCGAGCGGGGGGGTGAGACCCAGTACTTC
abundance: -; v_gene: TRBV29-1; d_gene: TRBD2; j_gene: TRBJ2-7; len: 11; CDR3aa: CSAKRDYEQYF; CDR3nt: TGCAGCGCAAAGCGGGACTACGAGCAGTACTTC
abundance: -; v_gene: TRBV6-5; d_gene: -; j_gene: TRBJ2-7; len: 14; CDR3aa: CASSYSYSSYEQYF; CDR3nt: TGTGCCAGCAGTTACTCGTACAGCTCCTACGAGCAGTACTTC
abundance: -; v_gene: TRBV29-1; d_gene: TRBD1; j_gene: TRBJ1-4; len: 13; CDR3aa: CSVADRDGEKLFF; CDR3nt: TGCAGCGTGGCCGACAGGGATGGGGAAAAACTGTTTTTT
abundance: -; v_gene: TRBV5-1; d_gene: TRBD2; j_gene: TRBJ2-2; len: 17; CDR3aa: CASSSARTSGFTGELFF; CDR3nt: TGCGCCAGCAGCTCCGCTCGGACTAGCGGGTTCACCGGGGAGCTGTTTTTT
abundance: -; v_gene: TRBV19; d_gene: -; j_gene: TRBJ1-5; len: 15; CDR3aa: CASKKGLRGNQPQHF; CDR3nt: TGTGCCAGTAAAAAGGGACTTCGGGGCAATCAGCCCCAGCATTTT
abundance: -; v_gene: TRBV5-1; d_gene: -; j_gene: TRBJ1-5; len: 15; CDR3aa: CASSLAGRDNQPQHF; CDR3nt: TGCGCCAGCAGCTTGGCGGGAAGGGACAATCAGCCCCAGCATTTT
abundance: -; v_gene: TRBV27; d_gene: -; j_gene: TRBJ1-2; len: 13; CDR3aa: CASSRTLGAGYTF; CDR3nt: TGTGCCAGCAGCCGGACTCTAGGCGCTGGCTACACCTTC
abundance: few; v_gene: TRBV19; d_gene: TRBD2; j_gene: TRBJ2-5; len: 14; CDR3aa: CASSILLAGETQYF; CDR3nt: TGTGCCAGTAGTATCTTACTAGCGGGGGAGACCCAGTACTTC
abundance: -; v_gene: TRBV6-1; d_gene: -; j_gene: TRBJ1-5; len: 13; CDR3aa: CASSETSNQPQHF; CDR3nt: TGTGCCAGCAGTGAAACAAGCAATCAGCCCCAGCATTTT
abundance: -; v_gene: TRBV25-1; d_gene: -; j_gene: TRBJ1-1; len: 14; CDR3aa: CASSRGFTNTEAFF; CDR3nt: TGTGCCAGCAGTAGAGGGTTCACGAACACTGAAGCTTTCTTT
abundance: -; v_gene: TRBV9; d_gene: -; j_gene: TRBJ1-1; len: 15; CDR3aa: CASSAVGHLNTEAFF; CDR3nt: TGTGCCAGCAGCGCCGTGGGACATTTAAACACTGAAGCTTTCTTT
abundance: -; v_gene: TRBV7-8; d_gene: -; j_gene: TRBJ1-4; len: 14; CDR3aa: CASSRRATNEKLFF; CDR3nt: TGTGCCAGCAGTCGTCGGGCAACTAATGAAAAACTGTTTTTT
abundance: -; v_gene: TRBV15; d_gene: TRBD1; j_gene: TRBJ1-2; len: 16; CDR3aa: CATSPRTGDQFYGYTF; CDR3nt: TGTGCCACCAGCCCCCGGACAGGGGATCAGTTTTATGGCTACACCTTC
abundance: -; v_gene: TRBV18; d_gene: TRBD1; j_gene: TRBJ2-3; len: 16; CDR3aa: CASSPGQMTLRTGQYF; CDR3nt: TGTGCCAGCTCACCAGGGCAAATGACACTCCGGACAGGGCAGTATTTT
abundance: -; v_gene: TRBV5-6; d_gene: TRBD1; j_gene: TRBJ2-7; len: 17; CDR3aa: CASSLRAGGFSSYEQYF; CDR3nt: TGTGCCAGCAGCTTGAGGGCAGGGGGCTTTAGCTCCTACGAGCAGTACTTC
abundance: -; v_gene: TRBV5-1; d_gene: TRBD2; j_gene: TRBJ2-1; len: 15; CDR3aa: CASSPLAGVANEQFF; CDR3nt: TGCGCCAGCAGCCCTCTAGCGGGAGTAGCCAATGAGCAGTTCTTC
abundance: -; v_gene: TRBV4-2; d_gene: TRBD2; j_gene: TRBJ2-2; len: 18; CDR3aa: CVSSQAQTTGTRLGELFF; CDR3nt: TGTGTCAGCAGCCAAGCCCAGACCACCGGGACTAGGCTCGGGGAGCTGTTTTTT
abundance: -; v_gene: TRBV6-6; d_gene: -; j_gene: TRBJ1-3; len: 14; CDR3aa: CASSYVRGGNTIYF; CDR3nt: TGTGCCAGCAGTTACGTCAGGGGCGGAAACACCATATATTTT
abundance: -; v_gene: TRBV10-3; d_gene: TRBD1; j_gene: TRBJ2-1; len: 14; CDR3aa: CAISRDRGRGEQFF; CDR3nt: TGTGCCATCAGTCGGGACAGGGGGCGCGGTGAGCAGTTCTTC
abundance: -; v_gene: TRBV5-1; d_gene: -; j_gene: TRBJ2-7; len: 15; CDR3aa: CASSLAADSSYEQYF; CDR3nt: TGCGCCAGCAGCTTGGCTGCGGACAGCTCCTACGAGCAGTACTTC